Following are 15 T cell receptor beta chains from one sample sequenced in a study of technical replicates of blood from several donors. TCRdb keeps only in-frame clones here, not all; method: immunoSEQ multiplex PCR. In the table there are tens of thousands of clones, 85% to 90% of which are singletons. Material for sequencing was PBMCs. Source of these receptors: a human donor in good health. Some clones in this sample may be carry-over from other donors' samples.

The chain links TRBV7-2 to TRBJ2-1, with TRBD2 identical over 14 bases. Trimming took 5 bases from V and 9 from J; bases not matched to a gene: 6. The V gene's germline CDR1 is SGHTA and CDR2 FQGNSA. The CDR3 contains 15 residues. CDR3 nucleotides: TGTGCCAGCAGCCGACTAGCGGGAGGGCCAAGTGAGCAGTTCTTC. This codes for CASSRLAGGPSEQFF.

This clone appeared a single time. This chain links TRBV6-5 with TRBJ1-4; D is unclear. The CDR3 totals 14 residues. The germline gives CDR1 MNHEY, CDR2 SVGAGI. V lost 5 bases, J lost 0 bases, and 7 bases lay in between. In DNA, the CDR3 is TGTGCCAGCAGTCGCGGGACAACTAATGAAAAACTGTTTTTT. Translating it yields CASSRGTTNEKLFF.

Only a few counts were recorded for this clone. This chain connects TRBV7-7 to TRBJ2-7; TRBD2 matches 10 bases. After removal of 0 bases from V and 3 bases from J, the junction contained 11 bases not matched to a gene. Germline CDR1 and CDR2: SSHAT and FNYEAQ (reference sequence). The CDR3 consists of 18 residues. CDR3 amino acids: CASSLAGLAAQRVYEQYF. In DNA form, the CDR3 reads TGTGCCAGCAGCTTAGCCGGACTAGCGGCCCAGAGGGTCTACGAGCAGTACTTC.

The V gene is TRBV11-2, the J gene TRBJ2-1, with 15 bases aligning to TRBD2. The germline V gene encodes CDR1 SGHAT and CDR2 FQNNGV. V gave up 5 bases and J gave up 9 bases; unmatched junction bases: 8. This CDR3 is built from 16 residues. CDR3 sequence (DNA): TGTGCCAGCAGCAAGGGACTAGCGGGGGGTAGCGGTGAGCAGTTCTTC. This sequence encodes CASSKGLAGGSGEQFF.

The chain's CDR3 is CASSGDRQNTEAFF. DNA for the CDR3: TGTGCCAGCAGTGGGGACAGACAGAACACTGAAGCTTTCTTT. The chain links TRBV6-5 to TRBJ1-1, with 7 bases matching TRBD1. After removal of 5 bases from V and 1 base from J, the junction contained 4 bases not matched to a gene. Germline V CDR1 and CDR2: MNHEY, SVGAGI. This CDR3 has 14 residues.

This chain links TRBV7-2 with TRBJ2-7, with TRBD2 matching 9 bases. The V segment lost 1 base and the J segment 3 bases; nucleotides outside the gene matches: 16. This CDR3 has 19 residues. From germline, CDR1 is SGHTA and CDR2 FQGNSA. CDR3 region: CASSLGDHKASGVGYEQYF. CDR3 coding DNA: TGTGCCAGCAGCTTAGGGGATCATAAGGCTAGCGGGGTGGGCTACGAGCAGTACTTC.

CDR3 coding DNA: TGTGCCAGCAGCTTTCGGGACAGGGGCTACGAGCAGTACTTC. Translation: CASSFRDRGYEQYF. The rearrangement uses TRBV7-2 and TRBJ2-7, with 10 nucleotides matching TRBD1. There are 14 residues in the CDR3. Trimming at V came to 3 bases and at J to 3 bases, leaving 2 bases not matched to a gene. Germline CDR1 is SGHTA and CDR2 is FQGNSA.

J is TRBJ2-2 and V is TRBV10-3, with D maybe TRBD2 (6 bases). This CDR3 is built from 14 residues. Germline V gene lookup returns CDR1 ENHRY and CDR2 SYGVKD. The V end was cut by 7 bases, the J end by 4 bases, with 13 bases between. The CDR3 coding sequence is TGTGCCATCACCTCGGGACTCACCACCGGGGAGCTGTTTTTT. Its translation: CAITSGLTTGELFF.

CDR3 loop: CASSDASPSYGYTF. DNA for the CDR3: TGCGCCAGCAGTGATGCGTCCCCAAGCTATGGCTACACCTTC. V and J are TRBV10-2 and TRBJ1-2, with D unclear. CDR1 is WSHSY and CDR2 is SAAADI in the germline V gene. This CDR3 is built from 14 residues. Between the trimmed V and J ends, which lost 3 bases and 4 bases, there was a span of 12 bases.

The chain carries TRBV19 and TRBJ1-1; 8 bases agree with TRBD1. CDR3 length equals 16 residues. Germline V gene data show CDR1 as LNHDA and CDR2 as SQIVND (reference sequence). J gave up 1 base and V 5 bases, and 9 bases lay outside the gene matches. CDR3 in DNA: TGTGCCAGTAGTCCACGACAGGGGATAACGAACACTGAAGCTTTCTTT. Translation: CASSPRQGITNTEAFF. Based on the CDR3 plus reference TRBV19 and TRBJ1-1, the full variable domain is DGGITQSPKYLFRKEGQNVTLSCEQNLNHDAMYWYRQDPGQGLRLIYYSQIVNDFQKGDIAEGYSVSREKKESFPLTVTSAQKNPTAFYLCASSPRQGITNTEAFFGQGTRLTVV.

The chain combines TRBV7-7 with TRBJ2-6; TRBD2 matches at 8 bases. The CDR3 loop spans 14 amino acids. Trimming took 5 bases from V and 4 from J; bases not matched to a gene: 1. The germline CDR1 and CDR2 sequences are SSHAT and FNYEAQ (reference sequence). The CDR3 spells CASSPGGGANVLTF. The CDR3 DNA reads TGTGCCAGCAGCCCGGGAGGGGGGGCCAACGTCCTGACTTTC.

This clone was detected only once. The V call is TRBV7-6, the J call TRBJ1-1, with TRBD1 identical over 11 bases. Trimming took 6 bases from V and 4 from J; bases not matched to a gene: 4. Germline CDR1 is SGHVS and CDR2 is FNYEAQ. The CDR3 covers 14 residues. The DNA of the CDR3 is TGTGCCAGCAGTAAAGGGACAGGGGGCACTGAAGCTTTCTTT. Protein product: CASSKGTGGTEAFF.

In its sample, this clone was seen a few times. V gene TRBV25-1 combines with J gene TRBJ1-3, with TRBD1 matching over 8 bases. Per germline, CDR1 MGHDK and CDR2 SYGVNS. This CDR3 is 16 amino acids long. The junction had 9 bases not matched to a gene; V was cut back by 4 bases and J by 4 bases. CDR3 loop: CASSGRQGAGGNTIYF. In DNA, the CDR3 is TGTGCCAGCAGTGGACGTCAGGGGGCGGGCGGAAACACCATATATTTT.

This chain links TRBV2 with TRBJ2-7; 7 bases fit TRBD1. Germline CDR1 reads SNHLY; CDR2 reads FYNNEI. J was trimmed by 0 bases and V by 4 bases; bases with no gene match: 3. This CDR3 has 14 residues. The CDR3 spells CASSVQGVSYEQYF. The CDR3 DNA reads TGTGCCAGCAGTGTTCAGGGGGTCTCCTACGAGCAGTACTTC.

The V call is TRBV25-1, the J call TRBJ1-2; TRBD1 matches at 7 bases. CDR1 and CDR2 from the germline V gene are MGHDK and SYGVNS. V lost 4 bases and J lost 8; bases outside the gene matches: 10. The CDR3 is 14 residues long. This CDR3 reads CASSALGTVGGYTF. CDR3 DNA: TGTGCCAGCAGTGCCCTCGGGACAGTAGGCGGCTACACCTTC.